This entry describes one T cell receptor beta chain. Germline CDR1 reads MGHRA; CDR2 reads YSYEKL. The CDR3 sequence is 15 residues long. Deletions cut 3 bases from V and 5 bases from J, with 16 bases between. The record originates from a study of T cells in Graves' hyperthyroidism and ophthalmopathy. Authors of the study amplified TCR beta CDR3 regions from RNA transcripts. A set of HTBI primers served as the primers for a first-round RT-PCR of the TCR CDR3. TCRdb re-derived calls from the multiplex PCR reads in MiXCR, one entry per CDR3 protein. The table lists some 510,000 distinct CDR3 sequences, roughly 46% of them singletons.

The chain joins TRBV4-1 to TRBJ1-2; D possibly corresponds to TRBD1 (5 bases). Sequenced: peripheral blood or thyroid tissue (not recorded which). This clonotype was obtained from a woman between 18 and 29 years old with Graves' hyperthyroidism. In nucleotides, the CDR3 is TGCGCCAGCAGCCATCCCGGGACCGCCGTTTATGGCTACACCTTC. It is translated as CASSHPGTAVYGYTF.